These 21 T cell receptor beta chains were sequenced from one sample in a study of cytomegalovirus exposure and HLA in healthy donors. In the PCR, 60 Vbeta and 13 Jbeta primers were used. TCRdb's copy holds only in-frame clones and misses some; the assay was immunoSEQ multiplex PCR. The data hold around 130,000 clones, with 82% observed a single time. The sample taken for sequencing was PBMCs. These receptor sequences come from a young woman in good health and CMV-seronegative.

For the CDR3, the DNA is TGTGCCAGCAGCTTAGGGGGGACAGCTGGAAACACCATATATTTT. Translation: CASSLGGTAGNTIYF. The gene calls are TRBV7-9 and TRBJ1-3, with 7 bases identical to TRBD1. Germline V CDR1 and CDR2: SEHNR, FQNEAQ (reference sequence). The CDR3 length is 15 residues. With V trimmed by 1 base and J by 2 bases, 2 bases remained unmatched.

The chain joins TRBV19 to TRBJ2-3, with D possibly being TRBD1 (5 bases). The germline gives CDR1 LNHDA, CDR2 SQIVND (reference sequence). The V and J ends lost 5 bases and 4 bases respectively, with 7 bases between them. The CDR3 is made up of 12 amino acids. CDR3 DNA: TGTGCCAGTAGTCAAGGGGCAGATACGCAGTATTTT. Translated: CASSQGADTQYF.

CDR3 region: CASSEYTGTVLYNEQFF. The CDR3 DNA reads TGCGCCAGCAGTGAGTATACCGGGACAGTCCTGTACAATGAGCAGTTCTTC. V is TRBV10-1 and J is TRBJ2-1, with 7 bases fitting TRBD1. The junction had 10 bases not matched to a gene; V was cut back by 1 base and J by 4 bases. Germline lookup yields CDR1 WNHNN and CDR2 SYGVQD (reference sequence). The CDR3 spans 17 residues.

This chain links TRBV6-4 with TRBJ1-1, with TRBD1 as a possible D gene (6 bases). The V gene lost 0 bases and the J gene lost 6 bases, with 14 bases spanning the gap. Germline CDR1 and CDR2: MRHNA and SNTAGT. The CDR3 contains 15 residues. CDR3 protein: CASSDSGRGSSEAFF. The CDR3 nucleotides are TGTGCCAGCAGTGACTCCGGCAGGGGCTCCTCTGAAGCTTTCTTT.

Worth noting for this clone: The same CDR3 can be traced to other DNA sequences in this sample. CDR3 nucleotide sequence: TGCGCCAGTGCAACTAGCGGAAGGGCCCGGGATACGCAGTATTTT. Residues: CASATSGRARDTQYF. The chain uses TRBV10-2 and TRBJ2-3; 8 nucleotides align to TRBD2. The CDR3 is made up of 15 amino acids. Germline CDR1 is WSHSY and CDR2 is SAAADI. Trimming cost V 9 bases and J 6 bases; bases outside gene matches: 14.

The chain links TRBV6-5 to TRBJ2-1; TRBD1 matches at 8 bases. The CDR3 runs to 14 residues. V shed 10 bases, J shed 7 bases, and the junction held 12 bases outside the gene matches. In germline, CDR1 is MNHEY, CDR2 SVGAGI. The chain's CDR3 is CATLRQGARNEQFF. In nucleotides, the CDR3 is TGTGCCACCCTACGGCAGGGGGCGCGAAATGAGCAGTTCTTC.

The CDR3 nucleotides are TGTGCCAGCTCACCGGGTTGGACAGTCCGTAACTATGGCTACACCTTC. Encoded protein: CASSPGWTVRNYGYTF. The rearrangement links TRBV18 to TRBJ1-2, with D possibly TRBD1 on 6 matching bases. Germline V gene data show CDR1 as KGHSH and CDR2 as LQKENI. This CDR3 region has 16 residues. Trimming took off 3 bases at V and 1 base at J, with 15 bases between the two ends.

The J gene is TRBJ2-3, the V gene TRBV18, with TRBD2 matching 7 bases. The CDR3 runs 17 residues. With V trimmed by 0 bases and J by 0 bases, 6 bases remained unmatched. The germline CDR1 and CDR2 sequences are KGHSH and LQKENI. CDR3 nucleotide sequence: TGTGCCAGCTCACCACCAGGCGGGGGAAGGAGCACAGATACGCAGTATTTT. Translated: CASSPPGGGRSTDTQYF.

The rearrangement uses TRBV7-6 and TRBJ2-3; 13 bases align to TRBD2. V was clipped by 5 bases and J by 1 base; unmatched bases: 15. Germline assignment: CDR1 SGHVS and CDR2 FNYEAQ. This CDR3 contains 20 residues. CDR3 nucleotides: TGTGCCAGCAGCCCACGGCGAACTAGCGGGAGGGGGCCGGGCACAGATACGCAGTATTTT. As protein: CASSPRRTSGRGPGTDTQYF.

Only a few counts were recorded for this clone. This chain connects TRBV15 to TRBJ1-3; 8 bases fit TRBD1. The CDR3 extends over 18 amino acids. J lost 7 bases, V lost 2 bases, and 16 bases had no gene match. CDR1 is LNHNV, CDR2 YYDKDF, per germline (reference sequence). The CDR3 DNA is TGTGCCACCAGCAGATCCCTCGGACAGGGAGGAAGTCTTAACACCATATATTTT. Translated: CATSRSLGQGGSLNTIYF. Variable domain in full (rest from reference TRBV15 and TRBJ1-3): DAMVIQNPRYQVTQFGKPVTLSCSQTLNHNVMYWYQQKSSQAPKLLFHYYDKDFNNEADTPDNFQSRRPNTSFCFLDIRSPGLGDTAMYLCATSRSLGQGGSLNTIYFGEGSWLTVV.

As concerns this clone: The junction departs from germline at one end; a sequencing error may be responsible. The rearrangement uses TRBV7-9 and TRBJ2-6; D is perhaps TRBD2 (6 bases). Looked up from germline, CDR1 is SEHNR and CDR2 is FQNEAQ (reference sequence). CDR3 size: 16 residues. The CDR3 coding sequence is TGTGCCAGCAGCTTATTCGGGAGCGTTAGGGCCAACGGCCTGACTTTC. It specifies CASSLFGSVRANGLTF. Based on the CDR3 plus reference TRBV7-9 and TRBJ2-6, the full variable domain is DTGVSQNPRHKITKRGQNVTFRCDPISEHNRLYWYRQTLGQGPEFLTYFQNEAQLEKSRLLSDRFSAERPKGSFSTLEIQRTEQGDSAMYLCASSLFGSVRANGLTFGAGSRLTVL.

This clone came up once. The chain couples TRBV7-2 to TRBJ1-2, with TRBD1 identical over 8 bases. Germline trimming cut 3 bases from V and 4 bases from J; bases unmatched to any gene: 7. CDR3 length equals 15 residues. Germline-derived CDR1 and CDR2 are SGHTA and FQGNSA. CDR3 sequence: CASSLAGGAGYGYTF. The CDR3 coding sequence is TGTGCCAGCAGCTTGGCAGGGGGCGCCGGCTATGGCTACACCTTC. The full variable domain, rest sourced from reference TRBV7-2 and TRBJ1-2, is GAGVSQSPSNKVTEKGKDVELRCDPISGHTALYWYRQSLGQGLEFLIYFQGNSAPDKSGLPSDRFSAERTGGSVSTLTIQRTQQEDSAVYLCASSLAGGAGYGYTFGSGTRLTVV.

The chain uses TRBV4-2 and TRBJ1-1, with a possible D match to TRBD1 (6 bases). The germline V and J ends were trimmed by 0 bases and 11 bases, with 13 bases remaining between them. CDR1 and CDR2 from the germline V gene are LGHNA and YNFKEQ. This CDR3 region has 13 residues. DNA of the CDR3: TGTGCCAGCAGCCAAGATCGCCAGGGGTGGGCTTTCTTT. It translates to CASSQDRQGWAFF.

V and J are TRBV19 and TRBJ2-7; 8 nucleotides match TRBD1. J was trimmed by 6 bases and V by 8 bases; bases with no gene match: 12. CDR3 length: 14 amino acids. Per germline, CDR1 LNHDA and CDR2 SQIVND (reference sequence). The CDR3 sequence: CASRLSGGGGEQYF. The CDR3 coding sequence is TGTGCCAGTCGTCTATCAGGGGGCGGAGGCGAGCAGTACTTC.

The chain employs TRBV27 and TRBJ2-1, with TRBD2 matching 12 bases. The CDR3 has 17 amino acids. Germline V gives CDR1 MNHEY, CDR2 SMNVEV (reference sequence). With 4 bases clipped from V and 5 bases from J, the junction kept 9 bases outside the gene matches. The CDR3 sequence: CASSSASTSGSHNEQFF. The CDR3 DNA sequence: TGTGCCAGCAGTTCCGCCTCGACTAGCGGGAGTCACAATGAGCAGTTCTTC.

This clone showed up just once. The chain recombines TRBV6-5 with TRBJ1-4, with 12 positions matching TRBD1. The CDR3 spans 16 residues. In germline, CDR1 is MNHEY, CDR2 SVGAGI. The V and J ends lost 2 bases and 9 bases, in that order; junction bases with no gene match: 7. This chain's CDR3 is CASSYRGDRGRKKLFF. CDR3 sequence (DNA): TGTGCCAGCAGTTACCGCGGGGACAGGGGGCGCAAAAAACTGTTTTTT.

The rearrangement joins TRBV7-2 to TRBJ2-5, with 9 bases fitting TRBD2. V lost 4 bases and J lost 6; bases outside the gene matches: 18. In germline, CDR1 is SGHTA, CDR2 FQGNSA. The CDR3 runs to 18 residues. DNA for the CDR3: TGTGCCAGCAGCTACCCACGGGCTAGCGGGGCCTTCACGAAGACCCAGTACTTC. It encodes CASSYPRASGAFTKTQYF.

This clone has only one observation. The chain joins TRBV5-6 to TRBJ2-7, with TRBD1 matching over 8 bases. After removal of 1 base from V and 1 base from J, the junction contained 4 bases not matched to a gene. Germline values: CDR1 SGHDT, CDR2 YYEEEE. The CDR3 sequence is 15 residues long. As DNA, the CDR3 is TGTGCCAGCAGCTTGCGGTGGACAGGGTCCTACGAGCAGTACTTC. Encoded protein: CASSLRWTGSYEQYF.

The chain recombines TRBV6-5 with TRBJ1-5; 7 bases agree with TRBD1. V shed 0 bases, J shed 5 bases, and the junction held 4 bases outside the gene matches. The CDR3 is 15 amino acids. The V gene's germline CDR1 is MNHEY and CDR2 SVGAGI. CDR3 sequence (DNA): TGTGCCAGCAGTTACTCGTGGGACAGATATCAGCCCCAGCATTTT. The encoded protein is CASSYSWDRYQPQHF.

This chain joins TRBV5-4 and TRBJ1-4; D is uncertain. CDR1 and CDR2 from the germline V gene are SGHNT and YYREEE (reference sequence). This CDR3 has 15 amino acids. V dropped 0 bases and J dropped 7 bases, with 13 bases sitting between them. CDR3 bases: TGTGCCAGCAGCTTGGGTGAACAACGGGGTGAAAAACTGTTTTTT. Its protein product is CASSLGEQRGEKLFF. Combining the CDR3 with reference TRBV5-4 and TRBJ1-4 gives the whole variable domain ETGVTQSPTHLIKTRGQQVTLRCSSQSGHNTVSWYQQALGQGPQFIFQYYREEENGRGNFPPRFSGLQFPNYSSELNVNALELDDSALYLCASSLGEQRGEKLFFGSGTQLSVL.

The rearrangement uses TRBV18 and TRBJ1-1; no clear D. V was trimmed by 8 bases and J by 5 bases, leaving 18 bases between them. CDR1 and CDR2 (germline): KGHSH, LQKENI. CDR3 length: 14 residues. The CDR3 DNA sequence: TGTGCCAGCAGAGCCGCTGAGGGAGGGACTGAAGCTTTCTTT. Translation gives CASRAAEGGTEAFF.